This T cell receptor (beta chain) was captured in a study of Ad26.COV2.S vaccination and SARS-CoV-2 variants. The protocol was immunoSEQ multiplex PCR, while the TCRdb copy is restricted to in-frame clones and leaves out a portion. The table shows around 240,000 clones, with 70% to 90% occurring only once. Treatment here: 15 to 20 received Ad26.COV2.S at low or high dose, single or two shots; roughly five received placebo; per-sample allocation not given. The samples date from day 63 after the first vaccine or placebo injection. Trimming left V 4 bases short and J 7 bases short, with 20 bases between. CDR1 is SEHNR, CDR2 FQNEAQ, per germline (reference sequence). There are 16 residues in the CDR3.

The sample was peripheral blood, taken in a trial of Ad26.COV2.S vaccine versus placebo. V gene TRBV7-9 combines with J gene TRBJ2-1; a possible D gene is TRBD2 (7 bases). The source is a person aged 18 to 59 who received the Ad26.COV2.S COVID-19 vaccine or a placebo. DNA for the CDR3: TGTGCCAGCAGCTCCATAGGGGGGAGGGTTACAAATGAGCAGTTCTTC. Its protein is CASSSIGGRVTNEQFF.